The 12 T cell receptor beta chains in this list originate from one sample, sequenced in a study of metastatic and nonmetastatic thyroid tumors. TCRdb ran MiXCR on the PCR reads. The sample has around 30,000 clones, about 18% seen once. Ahead of thyroid surgery, no patient had received treatment of any kind. Source material: blood. These receptors were taken from a female donor with papillary thyroid cancer or a benign thyroid nodule (not recorded which). Some clones in this sample may be carry-over from other donors' samples.

The gene calls are TRBV4-1 and TRBJ2-7; 13 nucleotides match TRBD2. V was clipped by 0 bases and J by 4 bases; unmatched bases: 6. The CDR3 extends over 17 amino acids. The germline V gene has CDR1 MGHRA and CDR2 YSYEKL. The CDR3 spells CASSQDGGTSGTYEQYF. As DNA, the CDR3 is TGCGCCAGCAGCCAAGATGGCGGGACTAGCGGGACTTACGAGCAGTACTTC.

The table lists this clone with many counts. V usage is TRBV12-3 or TRBV12-4 and J usage is TRBJ1-5; TRBD1 is a possible D gene (6 bases). The V end lost 0 bases, the J end lost 1 base, and 25 bases lay between the germline ends. The CDR3 is 21 residues long. The CDR3 loop reads CASSLASLGGAGGRSNQPQHF. CDR3 coding DNA: TGTGCCAGCAGTTTAGCGTCGTTGGGCGGGGCCGGGGGCAGGAGCAATCAGCCCCAGCATTTT.

Ten or more counts support this clone. The chain uses TRBV11-2 and TRBJ1-5; D gene unclear. Germline V gene data show CDR1 as SGHAT and CDR2 as FQNNGV. This CDR3 has 16 residues. V shed 1 base and J shed 6 bases, with 16 bases lying between them. The CDR3: CASSLGGVILGQPQHF. The DNA of the CDR3 is TGTGCCAGCAGCTTAGGTGGCGTCATTTTGGGTCAGCCCCAGCATTTT.

This clone was observed at least ten times. This sequence joins TRBV19 and TRBJ2-2; 7 bases match TRBD1. Germline V gene lookup returns CDR1 LNHDA and CDR2 SQIVND (reference sequence). Trimming at V came to 10 bases and at J to 7 bases, leaving 6 bases not matched to a gene. The CDR3 extends over 12 amino acids. CDR3 nucleotide sequence: TGTGCCACTACGACAGGGTACGGGGAGCTGTTTTTT. This translates into CATTTGYGELFF.

The chain uses TRBV5-1 and TRBJ2-1; 7 bases align to TRBD2. The CDR3 has 16 amino acids. Trimming cost V 4 bases and J 10 bases; bases outside gene matches: 17. CDR1 and CDR2 (germline): SGHRS, YFSETQ. The CDR3 bases are TGCGCCAGCAGCCAACTATCGCTAGCGGTAGAAGGCGAGCAGTTCTTC. Residues: CASSQLSLAVEGEQFF.

With regard to this clone: A much larger clonotype is one base distant, so this may be a read error. The V gene is TRBV4-1, the J gene TRBJ2-4; a possible D gene is TRBD2 (6 bases). From germline, CDR1 is MGHRA and CDR2 YSYEKL. Trimming pared 4 bases from V and 2 bases from J, leaving 15 bases between. The CDR3 sequence is 16 residues long. In DNA form, the CDR3 reads TGCGCCAGCAGCCCGGGGGTAGGGGATACCAAAAACATTCAGTACTTC. This sequence encodes CASSPGVGDTKNIQYF.

The V call is TRBV28, the J call TRBJ1-2, with D possibly being TRBD1 (5 bases). Trimming shortened V by 2 bases and J by 5 bases, and 12 bases separated the two germline ends. The CDR3 is made up of 14 amino acids. Germline V gene data show CDR1 as MDHEN and CDR2 as SYDVKM. The CDR3 DNA reads TGTGCCAGCAGTTTAATTCAGGGCCTATATGGCTACACCTTC. Its protein is CASSLIQGLYGYTF.

This clone was seen a handful of times. CDR3 sequence: CASSPRLAGVHEQYF. Here the CDR3 DNA reads TGTGCCAGCAGCCCCAGACTAGCGGGGGTCCACGAGCAGTACTTC. This chain connects TRBV11-2 to TRBJ2-7; 12 positions match TRBD2. CDR3 length: 15 amino acids. V gave up 5 bases and J gave up 5 bases; unmatched junction bases: 7. Per germline, CDR1 SGHAT and CDR2 FQNNGV.

This clone was counted many times. This chain joins TRBV18 and TRBJ1-1; D unresolved. V gave up 2 bases and J gave up 1 base, with 5 bases separating them. CDR1 is KGHSH and CDR2 is LQKENI in the germline V gene. This CDR3 spans 13 amino acids. The CDR3 loop is CASSPESNTEAFF. As DNA, the CDR3 is TGTGCCAGCTCACCAGAGTCGAACACTGAAGCTTTCTTT.

The CDR3 here is CSARDSPSDYGYTF. CDR3 in DNA: TGCAGTGCTAGAGATTCCCCCTCCGACTATGGCTACACCTTC. The chain employs TRBV20-1 and TRBJ1-2, with D unresolved. Trimming cost V 0 bases and J 3 bases, with 11 bases left between them. The CDR3 consists of 14 residues. CDR1 is DFQATT, CDR2 SNEGSKA, per germline (reference sequence).

This clone has more than one count but fewer than ten. J is TRBJ2-1 and V is TRBV6-1; no firm D call. Trimming removed 10 bases at V and 5 bases at J, with 15 bases between. Germline loops: CDR1 MNHNS, CDR2 SASEGT. This CDR3 comprises 13 residues. The chain's CDR3 is CATREQAHNEQFF. In nucleotides, the CDR3 is TGTGCCACCCGCGAGCAGGCCCACAATGAGCAGTTCTTC.

This clone was seen repeatedly, ten times or more. This rearrangement joins TRBV6-1 to TRBJ1-1, with unresolved D. The CDR3 is 15 amino acids. Trimming shortened V by 6 bases and J by 4 bases, and 18 bases separated the two germline ends. Germline V lookup: CDR1 MNHNS, CDR2 SASEGT. CDR3 bases: TGTGCCAGCAGACGAAACTCGGAGGGAGGCACTGAAGCTTTCTTT. Translation gives CASRRNSEGGTEAFF.